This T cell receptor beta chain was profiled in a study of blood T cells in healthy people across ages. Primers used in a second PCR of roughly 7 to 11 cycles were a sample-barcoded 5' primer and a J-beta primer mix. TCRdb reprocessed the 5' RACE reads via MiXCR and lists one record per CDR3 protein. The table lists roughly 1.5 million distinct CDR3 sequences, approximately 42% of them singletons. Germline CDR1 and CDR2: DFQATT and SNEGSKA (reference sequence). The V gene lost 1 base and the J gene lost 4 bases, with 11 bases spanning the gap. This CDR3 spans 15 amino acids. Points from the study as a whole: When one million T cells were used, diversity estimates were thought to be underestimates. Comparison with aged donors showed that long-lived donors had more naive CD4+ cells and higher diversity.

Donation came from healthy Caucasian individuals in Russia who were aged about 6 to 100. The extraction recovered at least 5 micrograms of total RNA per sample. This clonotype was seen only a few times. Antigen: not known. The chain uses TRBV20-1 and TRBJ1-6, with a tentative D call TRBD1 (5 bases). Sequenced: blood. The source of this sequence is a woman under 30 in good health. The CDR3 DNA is TGCAGTGCTAGAGTGGGGACCGAGTATAATTCACCCCTCCACTTT. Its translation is CSARVGTEYNSPLHF.